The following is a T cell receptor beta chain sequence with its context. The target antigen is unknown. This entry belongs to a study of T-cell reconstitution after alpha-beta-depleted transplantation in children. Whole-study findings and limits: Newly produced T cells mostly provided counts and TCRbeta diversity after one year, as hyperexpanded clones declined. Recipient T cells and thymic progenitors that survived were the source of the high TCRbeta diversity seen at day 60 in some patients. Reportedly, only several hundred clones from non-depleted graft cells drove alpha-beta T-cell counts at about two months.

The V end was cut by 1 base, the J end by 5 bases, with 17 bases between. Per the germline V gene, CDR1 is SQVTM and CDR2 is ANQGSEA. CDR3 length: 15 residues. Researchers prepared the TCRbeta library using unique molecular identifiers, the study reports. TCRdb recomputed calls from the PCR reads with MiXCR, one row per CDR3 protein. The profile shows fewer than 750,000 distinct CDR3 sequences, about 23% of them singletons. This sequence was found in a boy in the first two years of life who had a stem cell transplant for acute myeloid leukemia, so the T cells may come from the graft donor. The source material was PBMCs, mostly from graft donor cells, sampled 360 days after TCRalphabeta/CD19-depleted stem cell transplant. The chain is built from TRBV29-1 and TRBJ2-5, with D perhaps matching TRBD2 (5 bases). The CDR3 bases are TGCAGCGTTGAAGTTTTTCGAGAGGGCGCGGAGACCCAGTACTTC. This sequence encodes CSVEVFREGAETQYF.